Listed below are T cell receptor beta chains from one sample, sequenced in a study of blood T cell repertoires in COVID-19. Only in-frame clones appear in the TCRdb table, and some are missing; sequencing was by immunoSEQ multiplex PCR. The table has some 380,000 clones, nearly 90% seen once; the top ten hold approximately 2%. Input material: PBMCs or T cells enriched from blood (not recorded which). These receptors all come from a woman between 40 and 55 years old with acute COVID-19. Each CDR3 is given with its conserved first and last residue. The order of the fields is J gene, D gene, V gene, clone size, CDR3 DNA, CDR3 protein. The D gene is left open where the match is weak. For some rows the clone size is stated as once, few or many, or as a class when expanded; others skip it.

J: TRBJ1-1; D: NA; V: TRBV5-4; size: NA; DNA: TGTGCCAGCAGCTTCGCGGGCGCTAACACTGAAGCTTTCTTT; CDR3: CASSFAGANTEAFF
J: TRBJ1-1; D: TRBD1; V: TRBV5-1; size: NA; DNA: TGCGCCAGCAGCTCTGGACAGGGGAACACTGAAGCTTTCTTT; CDR3: CASSSGQGNTEAFF
J: TRBJ1-2; D: NA; V: TRBV13; size: NA; DNA: TGTGCCAGCAGCTTAGTCCGGGGAAACCCTAACTATGGCTACACCTTC; CDR3: CASSLVRGNPNYGYTF
J: TRBJ2-3; D: TRBD2; V: TRBV4-1; size: many; DNA: TGCGCCAGCAGCCCGACTAGCGGGGGGCCGATGTTTTCATATACGCAGTATTTT; CDR3: CASSPTSGGPMFSYTQYF
J: TRBJ1-3; D: NA; V: TRBV19; size: NA; DNA: TGTGCCAGTAGTCTTGGACAGATTCGCTCTGGAAACACCATATATTTT; CDR3: CASSLGQIRSGNTIYF
J: TRBJ2-2; D: TRBD1; V: TRBV30; size: NA; DNA: TGTGCCTGGAGAGCAGGGGGCATTTCCGGGGAGCTGTTTTTT; CDR3: CAWRAGGISGELFF
J: TRBJ2-1; D: NA; V: TRBV6-7; size: NA; DNA: TGTGCCAGCAGTTACTCAAAGACTGGGTCGGACAATGAGCAGTTCTTC; CDR3: CASSYSKTGSDNEQFF
J: TRBJ2-5; D: NA; V: TRBV14; size: NA; DNA: TGTGCCAGCAGCCAAGATGGAGGATTTGGGGAGACCCAGTACTTC; CDR3: CASSQDGGFGETQYF
J: TRBJ1-2; D: TRBD1; V: TRBV19; size: NA; DNA: TGTGCCAGTAGTCAGACAGGGGAGAGCTATGGCTACACCTTC; CDR3: CASSQTGESYGYTF
J: TRBJ1-1; D: TRBD1; V: TRBV27; size: NA; DNA: TGTGCCAGCAGTCGGGGACTGCCGGCGGACAGGGATATTTTCACTGAAGCTTTCTTT; CDR3: CASSRGLPADRDIFTEAFF
J: TRBJ1-2; D: TRBD1; V: TRBV5-5; size: NA; DNA: TGTGCCAGCAGCCCGGAACAGGGGGTCTATGGCTACACCTTC; CDR3: CASSPEQGVYGYTF
J: TRBJ2-7; D: TRBD1; V: TRBV6-1; size: NA; DNA: TGTGCCAGCAGTGAAGGTAGCAGGGGGCTTTACGAGCAGTACTTC; CDR3: CASSEGSRGLYEQYF
J: TRBJ2-1; D: NA; V: TRBV19; size: NA; DNA: TGTGCCAGTACCCCGCCAGGGCGATCCTACAATGAGCAGTTCTTC; CDR3: CASTPPGRSYNEQFF
J: TRBJ1-1; D: TRBD1; V: TRBV29-1; size: NA; DNA: TGCAGCGTTGAGGGACAGGGGAACACTGAAGCTTTCTTT; CDR3: CSVEGQGNTEAFF
J: TRBJ1-5; D: NA; V: TRBV15; size: NA; DNA: TGTGCCACCAGCAGGGTCCAGGGGAATCAGCCCCAGCATTTT; CDR3: CATSRVQGNQPQHF
J: TRBJ1-5; D: TRBD1; V: TRBV5-1; size: NA; DNA: TGCGCCAGCAGCTTGGGGGACAGGGGCCAGCCCCAGCATTTT; CDR3: CASSLGDRGQPQHF
J: TRBJ1-5; D: TRBD1; V: TRBV4-1; size: NA; DNA: TGCGCCAGCAGCCAACGGACAGGGGATCAGCCCCAGCATTTT; CDR3: CASSQRTGDQPQHF
J: TRBJ1-2; D: TRBD1; V: TRBV6-1; size: NA; DNA: TGTGCCAGCAGTGAAAACCTCGGACAGGCATCGTATTATGGCTACACCTTC; CDR3: CASSENLGQASYYGYTF
J: TRBJ1-6; D: TRBD1; V: TRBV10-3; size: NA; DNA: TGTGCCATCAGGCAGGGGGCCTATAATTCACCCCTCCACTTT; CDR3: CAIRQGAYNSPLHF
J: TRBJ1-1; D: NA; V: TRBV29-1; size: NA; DNA: TGCAGCGTTGAGGGAGCGGGGAGCCCCACTGAAGCTTTCTTT; CDR3: CSVEGAGSPTEAFF
J: TRBJ1-2; D: TRBD1; V: TRBV7-9; size: once; DNA: TGTGCCAGCAGCTCCCCTCCGGGACAGGGGGCGCGGGGCTACACCTTC; CDR3: CASSSPPGQGARGYTF
J: TRBJ2-7; D: NA; V: TRBV6-5; size: NA; DNA: TGTGCCAGCAGTTACTATGGGGGCGCTTTCTACGAGCAGTACTTC; CDR3: CASSYYGGAFYEQYF
J: TRBJ2-3; D: NA; V: TRBV5-1; size: NA; DNA: TGCGCCAGCAGCTTCCGTTCCACAGATACGCAGTATTTT; CDR3: CASSFRSTDTQYF
J: TRBJ1-5; D: TRBD1; V: TRBV5-4; size: NA; DNA: TGTGCCAGCAGCCCCGGGACAGGCAATCAGCCCCAGCATTTT; CDR3: CASSPGTGNQPQHF
J: TRBJ2-7; D: NA; V: TRBV6-5; size: NA; DNA: TGTGCCAGCAGACGAGACTCGGAGGTCGAGTACGAGCAGTACTTC; CDR3: CASRRDSEVEYEQYF
J: TRBJ1-5; D: TRBD1; V: TRBV2; size: once; DNA: TGTGCCAGCAGCCCGGGACAGACCTTGAGCCCCCAGCATTTT; CDR3: CASSPGQTLSPQHF
J: TRBJ1-3; D: NA; V: TRBV29-1; size: NA; DNA: TGCAGCGTTACGGGGGTCCGAGGGGCGGCTGGAAACACCATATATTTT; CDR3: CSVTGVRGAAGNTIYF
J: TRBJ2-1; D: NA; V: TRBV5-1; size: NA; DNA: TGCGCCAGCAGCTTACAGGGCCGGGATTTCGATGAGCAGTTCTTC; CDR3: CASSLQGRDFDEQFF
J: TRBJ2-3; D: NA; V: TRBV15; size: NA; DNA: TGTGCCACCAGCAGAGGACAGCACACAGATACGCAGTATTTT; CDR3: CATSRGQHTDTQYF
J: TRBJ1-3; D: TRBD1; V: TRBV10-3; size: NA; DNA: TGTGCCATCAGTGATCGGACAGGTTCTAGCTCTGGAAACACCATATATTTT; CDR3: CAISDRTGSSSGNTIYF
J: TRBJ2-7; D: TRBD2; V: TRBV6-5; size: NA; DNA: TGTGCCAGCAGTTGGCTAGCGGGGGATGCCTACGAGCAGTACTTC; CDR3: CASSWLAGDAYEQYF
J: TRBJ2-1; D: NA; V: TRBV4-1; size: NA; DNA: TGCGCCAGCAGCCAAAGGTCGTGGCAGGTCGATGAGCAGTTCTTC; CDR3: CASSQRSWQVDEQFF
J: TRBJ2-7; D: NA; V: TRBV29-1; size: NA; DNA: TGCAGCGTTGAAAACAGGGTGAGGGACGAGCAGTACTTC; CDR3: CSVENRVRDEQYF
J: TRBJ2-2; D: TRBD1; V: TRBV11-2; size: NA; DNA: TGTGCCAGCAGCAAAGGGGACAGGGCTGACGGGGAGCTGTTTTTT; CDR3: CASSKGDRADGELFF
J: TRBJ1-1; D: NA; V: TRBV18; size: NA; DNA: TGTGCCAGCTCACCACCGGGGAGTGGTAGAACTGAAGCTTTCTTT; CDR3: CASSPPGSGRTEAFF
J: TRBJ1-5; D: NA; V: TRBV10-1; size: NA; DNA: TGCGCCAGCAGTGAGGGACAACGATACCAGCCCCAGCATTTT; CDR3: CASSEGQRYQPQHF
J: TRBJ1-2; D: TRBD1; V: TRBV10-2; size: NA; DNA: TGCGCCAGTTCGACAGGGCTGGGCTATGGCTACACCTTC; CDR3: CASSTGLGYGYTF